The clone carrying this TCR beta chain was counted between two and nine times. The CDR3 is made up of 13 amino acids. Germline V CDR1 and CDR2: SNHLY, FYNNEI. V lost 10 bases to trimming and J lost 2 bases; unmatched junction nucleotides: 5. This sample was taken from a study of OX40 agonist ivuxolimab in advanced cancers. Clones were read by immunoSEQ multiplex PCR, and TCRdb kept only the in-frame ones, dropping some. The sample shows some 19,000 clones, approximately 71% of them seen only once. The chain joins TRBV2 to TRBJ2-5, with 9 bases that match TRBD2. The receptor comes from an adult with an advanced solid tumor such as melanoma, head and neck, liver or kidney cancer. The sample was CD4+ or CD8+ T cells sorted from blood, taken in a trial of the OX40 agonist ivuxolimab. For the CDR3, the DNA is TGTGCCATCGCTAGCGGGGAACAAGAGACCCAGTACTTC. Translated: CAIASGEQETQYF.